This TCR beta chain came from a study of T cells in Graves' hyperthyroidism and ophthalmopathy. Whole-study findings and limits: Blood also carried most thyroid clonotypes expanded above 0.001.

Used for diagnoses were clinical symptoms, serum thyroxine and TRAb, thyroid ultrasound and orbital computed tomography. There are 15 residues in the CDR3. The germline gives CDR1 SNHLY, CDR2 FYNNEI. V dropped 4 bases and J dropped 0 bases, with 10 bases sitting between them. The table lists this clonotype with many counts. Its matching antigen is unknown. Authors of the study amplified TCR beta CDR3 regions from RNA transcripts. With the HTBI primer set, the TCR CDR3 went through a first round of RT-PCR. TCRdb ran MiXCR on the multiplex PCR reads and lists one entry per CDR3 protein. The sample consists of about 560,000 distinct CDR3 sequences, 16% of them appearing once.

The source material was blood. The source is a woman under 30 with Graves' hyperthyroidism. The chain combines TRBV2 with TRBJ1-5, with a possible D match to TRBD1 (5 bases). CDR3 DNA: TGTGCCAGCAGTGTGCCAGGGCGTAGCAATCAGCCCCAGCATTTT. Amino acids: CASSVPGRSNQPQHF.